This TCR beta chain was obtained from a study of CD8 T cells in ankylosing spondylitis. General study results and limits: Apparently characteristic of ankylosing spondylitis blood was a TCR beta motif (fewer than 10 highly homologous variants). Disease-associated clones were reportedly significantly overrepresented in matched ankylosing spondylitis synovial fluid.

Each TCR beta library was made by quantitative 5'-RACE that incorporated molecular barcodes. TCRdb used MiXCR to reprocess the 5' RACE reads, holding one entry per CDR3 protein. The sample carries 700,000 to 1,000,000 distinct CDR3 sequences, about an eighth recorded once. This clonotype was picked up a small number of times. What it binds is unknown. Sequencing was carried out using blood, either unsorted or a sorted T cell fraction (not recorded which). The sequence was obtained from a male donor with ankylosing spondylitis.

CDR3 in DNA: TGCAGTGCTAGGTCGGGACTAGGCTACGAGCAGTACTTC. Its translation is CSARSGLGYEQYF. The rearrangement links TRBV20-1 to TRBJ2-7, with 8 bases aligning to TRBD2. Germline V lookup: CDR1 DFQATT, CDR2 SNEGSKA (reference sequence). The CDR3 is made up of 13 amino acids. The V segment lost 3 bases and the J segment 3 bases; nucleotides outside the gene matches: 4.